This TCR beta chain was documented in a study of T cells in Graves' hyperthyroidism and ophthalmopathy. RNA transcripts served as the template for amplifying TCR beta CDR3 regions. The study used the HTBI primer set for a first-round RT-PCR of the TCR CDR3. TCRdb fed the multiplex PCR reads into MiXCR, producing one record per CDR3 protein. The sample lists about 250,000 distinct CDR3 sequences; about 20% were seen once. Study-level points and caveats: The model identified upcoming ophthalmopathy a median approximately six months ahead of onset.

The V gene lost 0 bases and the J gene lost 5 bases, with 13 bases spanning the gap. The CDR3 consists of 15 residues. Germline lookup yields CDR1 MNHEY and CDR2 SMNVEV (reference sequence). This clonotype has more than one count but fewer than ten. Antigen unknown. The TCR originated in a young man with Graves' ophthalmopathy. V is TRBV27 and J is TRBJ1-2; D is perhaps TRBD1 (6 bases). The sample comprised blood. The CDR3 here is CASSLSGGLVYGYTF. The CDR3, as DNA: TGTGCCAGCAGTTTATCGGGGGGGCTGGTTTATGGCTACACCTTC.